A single sample gave rise to the 20 T cell receptor beta chains below, sequenced in a study of T cell clones after liver transplantation (dated by TCRdb to 2018 to 2020). The library was prepared using the immunoSEQ multiplex PCR assay. Held by TCRdb, this immuneACCESS table contains in-frame sequences only and omits some clones. Under half of the omission traces to an unresolved V gene where checked; the cause of the rest is unknown. In this sample the table shows more than 95,000 clones, 90% of which occur a single time. The ten largest clones represent 0.83% of the sample. The sequenced sample was CD4+ T cells from blood, obtained 12 months after liver transplant. These receptors originate from a human patient who received a liver transplant. Some T cells seen after a transplant may have their origin in the graft donor.

The gene calls are TRBV5-4 and TRBJ1-2; 7 bases align to TRBD1. Germline V lookup: CDR1 SGHNT, CDR2 YYREEE (reference sequence). The trim removed 3 bases at V and 2 bases at J, leaving 4 bases unmatched. The CDR3 is made up of 14 amino acids. The CDR3 sequence: CASSSGTVNYGYTF. DNA for the CDR3: TGTGCCAGCAGCTCTGGGACAGTCAACTATGGCTACACCTTC.

The CDR3 loop reads CASRGTSVYNEQFF. The CDR3 nucleotides read TGCGCCAGCAGGGGGACTAGCGTCTACAATGAGCAGTTCTTC. The chain joins TRBV5-1 to TRBJ2-1; 10 nucleotides line up with TRBD2. The CDR3 has 14 amino acids. Germline V gene sequence: CDR1 SGHRS, CDR2 YFSETQ. The ends lost 5 bases at V and 3 bases at J; junction bases unmatched: 2.

V usage is TRBV2 and J usage is TRBJ1-2, with 9 bases that match TRBD1. The germline gives CDR1 SNHLY, CDR2 FYNNEI. J lost 4 bases, V lost 10 bases, and 10 bases had no gene match. This CDR3 has 14 amino acids. This chain's CDR3 is CATTGGTGLYGYTF. The CDR3 DNA reads as TGTGCCACCACCGGAGGGACAGGGCTCTATGGCTACACCTTC.

The rearrangement uses TRBV4-1 and TRBJ2-7, with TRBD2 matching 7 bases. The CDR3 is 16 amino acids. CDR1 and CDR2 from the germline V gene are MGHRA and YSYEKL. With 3 bases clipped from V and 0 bases from J, the junction kept 8 bases outside the gene matches. CDR3: CASSQGLAASSYEQYF. CDR3 nucleotide sequence: TGCGCCAGCAGCCAGGGCCTAGCGGCAAGCTCCTACGAGCAGTACTTC.

This clone was found once. DNA of the CDR3: TGTGCCAGCAGCTTTGACTACGAGCAGTACTTC. This codes for CASSFDYEQYF. This chain connects TRBV11-3 to TRBJ2-7; D uncertain. The V gene's germline CDR1 is SGHNT and CDR2 YENEEA. The V end lost 3 bases, the J end lost 3 bases, and 3 bases lay between the germline ends. The CDR3 has 11 amino acids.

As to this clone: An end of the junction does not agree with germline; a read error may underlie this. This sequence joins TRBV7-7 and TRBJ2-1; perhaps TRBD2 as D (6 bases). The CDR3 contains 14 residues. Germline CDR1 is SSHAT and CDR2 is FNYEAQ (reference sequence). The CDR3 DNA is TGTGCTAGCAGCCCAGATGGGACTTACAATGAGCAGTTCTTC. Protein: CASSPDGTYNEQFF.

The chain links TRBV19 to TRBJ2-2, with 8 bases aligning to TRBD1. The CDR3 covers 14 residues. Germline CDR1 is LNHDA and CDR2 is SQIVND (reference sequence). Trimming removed 7 bases from V and 8 bases from J; junction bases left unmatched: 9. The CDR3 is CASTLDRVYGELFF. The CDR3 DNA reads TGTGCCAGTACCTTGGACAGGGTATATGGGGAGCTGTTTTTT.

This rearrangement joins TRBV18 to TRBJ2-3; 7 bases fit TRBD1. The CDR3 covers 13 residues. J gave up 7 bases and V 3 bases, and 4 bases lay outside the gene matches. Germline-derived CDR1 and CDR2 are KGHSH and LQKENI. CDR3 in DNA: TGTGCCAGCTCACCTGGACAGGCTAATACGCAGTATTTT. It encodes CASSPGQANTQYF.

This chain joins TRBV5-1 and TRBJ1-3; D unclear. The germline V and J ends were trimmed by 0 bases and 0 bases, with 4 bases remaining between them. The CDR3 extends over 14 amino acids. Germline CDR1 reads SGHRS; CDR2 reads YFSETQ. CDR3 coding DNA: TGCGCCAGCAGCTTGGACACCTCTGGAAACACCATATATTTT. Amino acid sequence: CASSLDTSGNTIYF.

CDR3 coding DNA: TGTGGGACCCATACATACGGGACTAGCGTAGACAATGAGCAGTTCTTC. Translated: CGTHTYGTSVDNEQFF. The chain combines TRBV28 with TRBJ2-1; 10 bases are a match to TRBD2. Per the germline V gene, CDR1 is MDHEN and CDR2 is SYDVKM. The CDR3 spans 16 residues.

This sequence joins TRBV19 and TRBJ2-5, with a possible D match to TRBD2 (6 bases). The CDR3 is 15 amino acids. Between the trimmed V and J ends, which lost 6 bases and 2 bases, there was a span of 16 bases. In germline, CDR1 is LNHDA, CDR2 SQIVND (reference sequence). The CDR3 DNA is TGTGCCAGTAGGGGGACTTTCGGCGCACAAGAGACCCAGTACTTC. It yields the protein CASRGTFGAQETQYF.

The table lists this clone with a count of one. This chain uses TRBV5-4 with TRBJ2-3; D unresolved. The germline CDR1 and CDR2 sequences are SGHNT and YYREEE (reference sequence). Trimming took 4 bases from V and 4 from J, leaving 10 bases between them. CDR3 length: 13 amino acids. CDR3 sequence: CASSHRLADTQYF. The CDR3 DNA follows: TGTGCCAGCAGCCACCGCTTGGCAGATACGCAGTATTTT. The variable domain in full, with the rest retrieved from reference TRBV5-4 and TRBJ2-3, is ETGVTQSPTHLIKTRGQQVTLRCSSQSGHNTVSWYQQALGQGPQFIFQYYREEENGRGNFPPRFSGLQFPNYSSELNVNALELDDSALYLCASSHRLADTQYFGPGTRLTVL.

This chain uses TRBV27 with TRBJ2-5; D is unclear. This CDR3 is built from 13 residues. The germline gives CDR1 MNHEY, CDR2 SMNVEV (reference sequence). V lost 6 bases, J lost 1 base, and 9 bases lay in between. In DNA form, the CDR3 reads TGTGCCAGCAGAGGAGCGACCCAAGAGACCCAGTACTTC. Translation: CASRGATQETQYF.

The V and J genes are TRBV2 and TRBJ2-4, with TRBD2 identical over 8 bases. The germline gives CDR1 SNHLY, CDR2 FYNNEI. This CDR3 is built from 13 residues. V lost 6 bases and J lost 10; bases outside the gene matches: 8. The CDR3 sequence: CASRSSGPYIQYF. The CDR3 DNA is TGTGCCAGCAGGTCTAGCGGGCCCTATATTCAGTACTTC.

The chain recombines TRBV12-5 with TRBJ2-1; TRBD1 matches at 7 bases. The V gene end was trimmed by 6 bases and the J gene end by 2 bases; junction bases not matched to a gene: 4. The CDR3 runs 14 residues. Germline values: CDR1 LGHNT, CDR2 FRNRAP. CDR3 protein: CASGQDRTYNEQFF. CDR3 nucleotides: TGTGCTAGTGGACAGGACAGGACCTACAATGAGCAGTTCTTC.

The rearrangement links TRBV10-3 to TRBJ2-7; TRBD1 is a possible D gene (6 bases). This CDR3 is built from 14 residues. V was clipped by 11 bases and J by 4 bases, with 21 bases between them. CDR1 ENHRY and CDR2 SYGVKD come from the germline V gene. This chain's CDR3 is CAAQGSGDRYEQYF. The CDR3 DNA sequence: TGTGCCGCCCAAGGTTCAGGGGACCGGTACGAGCAGTACTTC.

This chain joins TRBV27 and TRBJ2-5, with D perhaps TRBD2 (6 bases). The germline CDR1 and CDR2 sequences are MNHEY and SMNVEV (reference sequence). V lost 10 bases and J lost 4, with 19 bases in between. CDR3 length equals 14 residues. CDR3 in amino acids: CATLIMGGRETQYF. The CDR3 region has the DNA TGTGCCACCTTGATTATGGGGGGACGAGAGACCCAGTACTTC.

The rearrangement joins TRBV4-2 to TRBJ2-2; TRBD2 agrees at 13 bases. In germline, CDR1 is LGHNA, CDR2 YNFKEQ. The CDR3 is 19 residues long. Germline trimming cut 0 bases from V and 4 bases from J; bases unmatched to any gene: 8. CDR3 sequence: CASSQEAGLAGPFTGELFF. DNA for the CDR3: TGTGCCAGCAGCCAAGAAGCGGGACTAGCGGGACCATTCACCGGGGAGCTGTTTTTT.

V is TRBV9 and J is TRBJ2-7; 8 nucleotides agree with TRBD1. This CDR3 region has 13 residues. CDR1 and CDR2 (germline): SGDLS, YYNGEE. V was pared by 1 base and J by 5 bases, with 2 bases of the junction left unmatched. DNA for the CDR3: TGTGCCAGCAGCGTACAGGGGGCGCACGAGCAGTACTTC. It codes for CASSVQGAHEQYF.

This chain links TRBV6-5 with TRBJ1-1; D perhaps matches TRBD1 (5 bases). The V and J ends lost 8 bases and 6 bases respectively, with 16 bases between them. This CDR3 has 13 amino acids. Germline V CDR1 and CDR2: MNHEY, SVGAGI. As DNA, the CDR3 is TGTGCCAGCCGCCATCGCGGGGACGCTGAAGCTTTCTTT. It translates to CASRHRGDAEAFF.